Presented here are 5 T cell receptor beta chains from one specimen sequenced in a study of naive and memory T cell subsets. Each CDR3 protein gets one entry after TCRdb re-called the UMI-ligation and nested PCR reads with MiXCR. The sample's table shows around 26 distinct CDR3 sequences. The specimen sequenced was central memory CD8+ T cells from blood. All receptors come from a human donor in good health.

This clonotype was detected only once. This beta chain is a stray sequence in a library constructed for alpha chains; its clone size is not meaningful. This chain uses TRBV7-8 with TRBJ2-7, with 8 bases fitting TRBD1. CDR1 and CDR2 from the germline V gene are SGHVS and FQNEAQ. There are 15 residues in the CDR3. Trimming took 5 bases from V and 0 from J; bases not matched to a gene: 6. DNA of the CDR3: TGTGCCAGCAGCGCGAGACAGGGGCCCTCCTACGAGCAGTACTTC. Protein sequence: CASSARQGPSYEQYF.

Details on this clonotype: The library was built for alpha chains, so this beta chain is an off-target read and its size means little. The V call is TRBV18, the J call TRBJ2-1; 7 bases are a match to TRBD1. The germline V gene has CDR1 KGHSH and CDR2 LQKENI. V was pared by 0 bases and J by 4 bases, with 15 bases of the junction left unmatched. The CDR3 consists of 19 residues. CDR3 residues: CASSPPFETGQKFYNEQFF. For the CDR3, the DNA is TGTGCCAGCTCACCACCGTTCGAGACGGGACAGAAATTTTACAATGAGCAGTTCTTC.

Remarks on this clonotype: This beta chain is a stray sequence in a library constructed for alpha chains; its clone size is not meaningful. The CDR3 sequence is CASSLDSTGNTIYF. CDR3 bases: TGTGCCAGCAGCTTAGACTCTACTGGAAACACCATATATTTT. The chain has TRBV7-8 and TRBJ1-3; the D is unclear. There are 14 residues in the CDR3. The V end lost 1 base, the J end lost 2 bases, and 6 bases lay between the germline ends. Germline V gene data show CDR1 as SGHVS and CDR2 as FQNEAQ.

About this clonotype itself: This beta chain lies outside the target of a library built for alpha chains; its clone size means little. V gene TRBV21-1 combines with J gene TRBJ1-5. TRBV21-1 corresponds to a pseudogene. CDR3 size: 14 residues. For the CDR3, the DNA is TGTGCCAGCAGCAAACTGGACAGCAATCAGCCCCAGCATTTT. Protein product: CASSKLDSNQPQHF.

Notes on this clonotype: The library was designed around alpha chains, so this beta chain is a stray read whose abundance carries little weight. The chain employs TRBV29-1 and TRBJ1-2; no reliable D call. The ends were cut back, 2 bases at V and 1 base at J, with 8 bases in the middle. CDR1 is SQVTM and CDR2 is ANQGSEA in the germline V gene. This CDR3 has 13 amino acids. CDR3 nucleotides: TGCAGCGTTGAACTGGGCAATAACTATGGCTACACCTTC. Encoded protein: CSVELGNNYGYTF.